The T cell receptor beta chain under discussion was sequenced for a study of molecular identifiers for immune sequencing clone quantification. Study conclusions and caveats: In naive cells, clones above 20 RNA copies held under 1% of molecules, whereas in effector cells they held over 97%.

In the sort, naive CD8 T cells were defined as CD8+CD4-CCR7+CD45RA+. TCRdb called the PCR reads again in MiXCR, with one record for every CDR3 protein. The table includes hundreds of thousands of distinct CDR3 sequences, roughly 23% detected once. The trim removed 2 bases at V and 3 bases at J, leaving 7 bases unmatched. The germline V gene has CDR1 SGHAT and CDR2 FQNNGV. The CDR3 spans 17 residues. This clonotype was counted at least ten times. What it binds is unknown. The chain is built from TRBV11-2 and TRBJ2-3, with TRBD2 matching over 11 bases. Material for sequencing was naive CD8+ T cells from blood, with Jurkat cell RNA spiked in. Subset defined: FACS-sorted CD8+CD4-CCR7+CD45RA+ naive T cells. The origin of this receptor is a human donor in good health. Some libraries in this study had Jurkat cell RNA spiked in. This CDR3 is CASSLSSGGARTDTQYF. CDR3 in DNA: TGTGCCAGCAGCTTAAGTAGCGGGGGGGCCCGTACAGATACGCAGTATTTT. The whole variable domain, remainder taken from reference TRBV11-2 and TRBJ2-3, is EAGVAQSPRYKIIEKRQSVAFWCNPISGHATLYWYQQILGQGPKLLIQFQNNGVVDDSQLPKDRFSAERLKGVDSTLKIQPAKLEDSAVYLCASSLSSGGARTDTQYFGPGTRLTVL.